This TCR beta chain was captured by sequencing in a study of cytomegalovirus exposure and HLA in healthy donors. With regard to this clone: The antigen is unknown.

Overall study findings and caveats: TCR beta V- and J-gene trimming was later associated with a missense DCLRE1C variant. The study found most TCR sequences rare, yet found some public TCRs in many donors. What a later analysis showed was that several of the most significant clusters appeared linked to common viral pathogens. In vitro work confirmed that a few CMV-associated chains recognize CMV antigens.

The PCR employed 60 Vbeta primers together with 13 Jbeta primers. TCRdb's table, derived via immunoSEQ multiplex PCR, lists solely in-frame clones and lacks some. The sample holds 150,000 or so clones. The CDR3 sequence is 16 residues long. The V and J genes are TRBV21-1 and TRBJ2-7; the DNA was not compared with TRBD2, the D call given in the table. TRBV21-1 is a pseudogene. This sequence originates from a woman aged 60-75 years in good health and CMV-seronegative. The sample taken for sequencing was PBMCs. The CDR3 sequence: CASSKMGGLLEDEQYF. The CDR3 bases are TGTGCCAGCAGCAAAATGGGAGGACTGCTTGAGGACGAGCAGTACTTC.